The 6 T cell receptor beta chains listed next were all sequenced from one sample in a study of T cell responses to AZD1222 COVID-19 vaccine. Sequenced by immunoSEQ multiplex PCR; TCRdb stores in-frame clones only, minus some. This table holds some 130,000 clones, roughly 90% found once. The sample here was peripheral blood, taken on day 0 of AZD1222 vaccination. These receptors all come from an adult in good health.

This chain connects TRBV4-1 to TRBJ2-7, with 10 bases aligning to TRBD2. Germline assignment: CDR1 MGHRA and CDR2 YSYEKL. The V segment lost 0 bases and the J segment 4 bases; nucleotides outside the gene matches: 6. The CDR3 is made up of 16 amino acids. The CDR3 reads CASSQDPTSGTYEQYF. The CDR3 DNA is TGCGCCAGCAGCCAAGATCCCACTAGCGGGACTTACGAGCAGTACTTC.

The chain has TRBV3-1 (or the pseudogene TRBV3-2) and TRBJ2-1, with 7 bases lining up with TRBD1. This CDR3 spans 15 amino acids. V shed 0 bases and J 2 bases; nucleotides not matched to a gene: 1. Per germline, CDR1 LGHDT and CDR2 YNNKEL (reference sequence). The CDR3 bases are TGTGCCAGCAGCCAAGAAGGGGGCCCCTACAATGAGCAGTTCTTC. This gives the protein CASSQEGGPYNEQFF.

By share, this clone ranks as medium-sized. V is TRBV4-2 and J is TRBJ1-5; no firm D call. The V end lost 0 bases, the J end lost 0 bases, and 12 bases lay between the germline ends. The germline gives CDR1 LGHNA, CDR2 YNFKEQ. The CDR3 runs to 17 residues. CDR3 residues: CASSQDLGGLSNQPQHF. CDR3 in DNA: TGTGCCAGCAGCCAAGATTTGGGAGGGCTTAGCAATCAGCCCCAGCATTTT.

The rearrangement links TRBV7-9 to TRBJ2-3; no clear D gene. Germline V gene data show CDR1 as SEHNR and CDR2 as FQNEAQ (reference sequence). The CDR3 runs to 17 residues. Trimming took 1 base from V and 8 from J, leaving 22 bases between them. The CDR3 nucleotides are TGTGCCAGCAGCTTAGTCCCTCGAACCACCCACCAAGCTACGCAGTATTTT. Amino acids: CASSLVPRTTHQATQYF.

The genes are TRBV27 and TRBJ2-7; D is possibly TRBD1 (5 bases). Germline assignment: CDR1 MNHEY and CDR2 SMNVEV (reference sequence). V was shortened by 5 bases and J by 2 bases, with 13 bases between the two germline ends. CDR3 length: 14 amino acids. CDR3 bases: TGTGCCAGCAGTAGAAAGGGGCTGCCCTACGAGCAGTACTTC. Its protein is CASSRKGLPYEQYF.

The chain employs TRBV30 and TRBJ1-6; 7 bases map to TRBD1. The CDR3 covers 16 residues. The V segment lost 2 bases and the J segment 0 bases; nucleotides outside the gene matches: 4. The V gene's germline CDR1 is GTSNPN and CDR2 SVGIG (reference sequence). CDR3 protein: CAWSRDSLSYNSPLHF. The CDR3 DNA follows: TGTGCCTGGAGTAGGGACAGCCTCTCCTATAATTCACCCCTCCACTTT.